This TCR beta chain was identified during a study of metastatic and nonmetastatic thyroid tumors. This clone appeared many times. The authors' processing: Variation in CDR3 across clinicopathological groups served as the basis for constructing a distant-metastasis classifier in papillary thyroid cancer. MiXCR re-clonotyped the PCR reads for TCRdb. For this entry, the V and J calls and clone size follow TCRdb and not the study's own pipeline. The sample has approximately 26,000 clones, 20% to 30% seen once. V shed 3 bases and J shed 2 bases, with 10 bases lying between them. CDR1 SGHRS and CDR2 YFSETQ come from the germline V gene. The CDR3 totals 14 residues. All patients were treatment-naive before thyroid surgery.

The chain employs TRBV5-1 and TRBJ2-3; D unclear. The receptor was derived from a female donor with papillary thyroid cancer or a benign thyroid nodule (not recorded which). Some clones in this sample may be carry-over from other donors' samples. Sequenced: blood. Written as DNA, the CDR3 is TGCGCCAGCAGCTCAGGACGGACCACAGATACGCAGTATTTT. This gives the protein CASSSGRTTDTQYF.